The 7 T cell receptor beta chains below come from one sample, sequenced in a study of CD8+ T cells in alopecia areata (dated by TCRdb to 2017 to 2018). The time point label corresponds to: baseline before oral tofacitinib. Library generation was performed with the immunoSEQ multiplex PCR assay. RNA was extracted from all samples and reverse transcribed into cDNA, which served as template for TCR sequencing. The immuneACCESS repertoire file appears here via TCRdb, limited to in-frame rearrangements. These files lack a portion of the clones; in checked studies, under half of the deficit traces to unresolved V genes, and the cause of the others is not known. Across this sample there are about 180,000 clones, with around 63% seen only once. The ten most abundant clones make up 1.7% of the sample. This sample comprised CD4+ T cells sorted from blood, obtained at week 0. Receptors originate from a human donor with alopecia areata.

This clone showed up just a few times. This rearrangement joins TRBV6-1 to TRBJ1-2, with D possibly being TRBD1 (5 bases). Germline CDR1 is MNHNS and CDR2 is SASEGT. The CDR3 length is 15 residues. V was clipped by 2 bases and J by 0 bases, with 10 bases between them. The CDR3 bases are TGTGCCAGCAGTGAAAACAGGCGATCTAACTATGGCTACACCTTC. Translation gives CASSENRRSNYGYTF.

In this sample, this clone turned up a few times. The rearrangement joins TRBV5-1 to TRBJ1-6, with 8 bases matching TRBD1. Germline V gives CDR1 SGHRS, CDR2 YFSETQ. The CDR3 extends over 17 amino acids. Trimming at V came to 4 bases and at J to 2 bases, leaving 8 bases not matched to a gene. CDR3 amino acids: CASSLSGQGAYNSPLHF. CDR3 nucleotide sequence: TGCGCCAGCAGCCTTTCAGGACAGGGCGCCTATAATTCACCCCTCCACTTT.

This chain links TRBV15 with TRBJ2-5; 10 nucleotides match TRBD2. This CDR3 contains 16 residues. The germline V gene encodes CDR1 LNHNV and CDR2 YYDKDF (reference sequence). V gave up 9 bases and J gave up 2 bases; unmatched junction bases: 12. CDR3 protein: CATTQRGGPGQETQYF. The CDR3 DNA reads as TGTGCCACAACTCAGCGGGGGGGCCCAGGGCAAGAGACCCAGTACTTC.

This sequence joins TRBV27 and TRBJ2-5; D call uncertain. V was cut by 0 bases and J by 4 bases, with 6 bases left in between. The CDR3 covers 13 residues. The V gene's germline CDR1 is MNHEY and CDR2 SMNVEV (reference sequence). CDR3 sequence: CASSLSGRETQYF. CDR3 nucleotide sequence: TGTGCCAGCAGTTTATCAGGGCGAGAGACCCAGTACTTC.

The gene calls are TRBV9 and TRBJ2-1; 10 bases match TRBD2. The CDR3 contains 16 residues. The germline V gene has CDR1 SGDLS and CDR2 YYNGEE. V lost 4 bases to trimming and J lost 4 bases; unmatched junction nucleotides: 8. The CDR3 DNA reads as TGTGCCAGCAGCTCCGCCTTAGCGGGGGGTTACAATGAGCAGTTCTTC. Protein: CASSSALAGGYNEQFF.

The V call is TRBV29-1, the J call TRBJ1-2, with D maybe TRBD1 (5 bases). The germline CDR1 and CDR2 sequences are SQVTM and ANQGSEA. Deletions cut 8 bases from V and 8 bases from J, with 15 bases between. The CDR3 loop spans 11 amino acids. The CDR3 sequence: CSTLFEGGYTF. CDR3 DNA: TGCAGCACTTTGTTTGAGGGGGGCTACACCTTC. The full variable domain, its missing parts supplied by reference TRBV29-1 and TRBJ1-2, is SAVISQKPSRDICQRGTSLTIQCQVDSQVTMMFWYRQQPGQSLTLIATANQGSEATYESGFVIDKFPISRPNLTFSTLTVSNMSPEDSSIYLCSTLFEGGYTFGSGTRLTVV.

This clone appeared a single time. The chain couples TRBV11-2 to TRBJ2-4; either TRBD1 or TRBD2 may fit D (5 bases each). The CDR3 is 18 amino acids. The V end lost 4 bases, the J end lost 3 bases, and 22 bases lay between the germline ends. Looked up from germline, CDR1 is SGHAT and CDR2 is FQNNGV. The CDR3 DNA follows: TGTGCCAGCAGCTCCCCCCCGGGGCCTAGCTCTAACAAAAACATTCAGTACTTC. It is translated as CASSSPPGPSSNKNIQYF.